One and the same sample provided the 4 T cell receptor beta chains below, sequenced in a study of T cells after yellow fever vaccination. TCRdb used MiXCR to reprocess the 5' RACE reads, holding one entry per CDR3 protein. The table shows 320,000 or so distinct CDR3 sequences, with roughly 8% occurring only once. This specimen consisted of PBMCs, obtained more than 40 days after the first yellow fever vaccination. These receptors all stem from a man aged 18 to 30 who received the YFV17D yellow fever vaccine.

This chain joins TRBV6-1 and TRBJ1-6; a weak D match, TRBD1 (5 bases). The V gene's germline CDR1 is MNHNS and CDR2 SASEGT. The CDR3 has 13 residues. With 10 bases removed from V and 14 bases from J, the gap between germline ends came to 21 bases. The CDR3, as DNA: TGTGCCACCCGAAGGGGTCCGTCGGTTGCCCTCCACTTT. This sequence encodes CATRRGPSVALHF.

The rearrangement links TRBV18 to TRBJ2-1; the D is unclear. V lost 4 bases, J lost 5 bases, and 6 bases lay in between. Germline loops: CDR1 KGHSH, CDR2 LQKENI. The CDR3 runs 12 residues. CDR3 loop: CASSRENNEQFF. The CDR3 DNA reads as TGTGCCAGCTCACGGGAAAACAATGAGCAGTTCTTC.

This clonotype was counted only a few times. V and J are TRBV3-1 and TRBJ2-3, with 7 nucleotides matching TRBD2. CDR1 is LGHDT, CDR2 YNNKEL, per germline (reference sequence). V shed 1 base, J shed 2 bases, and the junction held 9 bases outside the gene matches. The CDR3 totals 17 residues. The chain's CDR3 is CASSQGAAGVPTDTQYF. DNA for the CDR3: TGTGCCAGCAGCCAAGGGGCTGCGGGGGTACCCACAGATACGCAGTATTTT.

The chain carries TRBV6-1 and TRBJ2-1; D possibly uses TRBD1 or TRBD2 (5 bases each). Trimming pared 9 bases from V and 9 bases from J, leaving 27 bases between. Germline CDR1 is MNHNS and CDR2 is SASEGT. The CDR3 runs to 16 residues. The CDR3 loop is CASLGVRAGDWGEQFF. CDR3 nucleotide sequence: TGTGCCAGTTTGGGGGTTCGTGCGGGCGACTGGGGTGAGCAGTTCTTC.